These T cell receptor beta chains were read from a single sample in a study of T-cell reconstitution after alpha-beta-depleted transplantation in children. One entry per CDR3 protein, called by TCRdb with MiXCR from the PCR reads. Here the sample spans 450,000 to 550,000 distinct CDR3 sequences, 9.5% to 12% being singletons. The specimen comprised PBMCs, mostly from graft donor cells, sampled 180 days after TCRalphabeta/CD19-depleted stem cell transplant. The receptors were gathered from a female patient aged 2-15 years who had a stem cell transplant for aplastic anemia, so the T cells may come from the graft donor. CDR3s include the opening cysteine and the closing phenylalanine or tryptophan. D genes are given only for firm matches. Size tells how often a clone was seen (once, few, many) or the class of an expanded clone, and some rows leave it out.

J gene: TRBJ2-5; D gene: TRBD1; V gene: TRBV20-1; clone size: .; CDR3 protein: CSARTGERTQYF; CDR3 DNA: TGCAGTGCTCGGACAGGGGAGAGGACCCAGTACTTC
J gene: TRBJ1-3; D gene: TRBD1; V gene: TRBV5-1; clone size: .; CDR3 protein: CASSRQGFSGNTIYF; CDR3 DNA: TGCGCCAGCAGTCGACAGGGCTTCTCTGGAAACACCATATATTTT
J gene: TRBJ1-3; D gene: .; V gene: TRBV20-1; clone size: few; CDR3 protein: CSARTPRGTIGNTIYF; CDR3 DNA: TGCAGTGCGCGTACGCCTCGGGGGACGATCGGAAACACCATATATTTT
J gene: TRBJ1-1; D gene: TRBD1; V gene: TRBV7-9; clone size: once; CDR3 protein: CASSIGTGTDTEAFF; CDR3 DNA: TGTGCCAGCAGCATAGGGACAGGGACGGACACTGAAGCTTTCTTT
J gene: TRBJ2-2; D gene: .; V gene: TRBV11-3; clone size: few; CDR3 protein: CASSFGRLEGTGELFF; CDR3 DNA: TGTGCCAGCAGCTTTGGCCGCCTCGAGGGTACCGGGGAGCTGTTTTTT
J gene: TRBJ2-5; D gene: .; V gene: TRBV15; clone size: .; CDR3 protein: CATSGDTYQETQYF; CDR3 DNA: TGTGCCACCAGCGGGGACACCTACCAAGAGACCCAGTACTTC
J gene: TRBJ1-3; D gene: .; V gene: TRBV18; clone size: .; CDR3 protein: CASSPVATDSGNTIYF; CDR3 DNA: TGTGCCAGCTCACCAGTGGCGACTGACTCTGGAAACACCATATATTTT
J gene: TRBJ1-1; D gene: TRBD1; V gene: TRBV30; clone size: .; CDR3 protein: CAWSPRRDRGRMNTEAFF; CDR3 DNA: TGTGCCTGGAGTCCTCGCCGGGACAGGGGGCGGATGAACACTGAAGCTTTCTTT
J gene: TRBJ2-4; D gene: .; V gene: TRBV24-1; clone size: few; CDR3 protein: CATSDRTRLRNIQYF; CDR3 DNA: TGTGCCACCAGTGACCGCACTAGGCTGAGGAACATTCAGTACTTC
J gene: TRBJ2-2; D gene: TRBD2; V gene: TRBV6-5; clone size: few; CDR3 protein: CASSNGLAGPGELFF; CDR3 DNA: TGTGCCAGCAGTAACGGACTAGCGGGACCCGGGGAGCTGTTTTTT
J gene: TRBJ2-1; D gene: TRBD2; V gene: TRBV5-1; clone size: few; CDR3 protein: CASSIPGLGGPSSYNEQFF; CDR3 DNA: TGCGCCAGCAGCATACCGGGACTAGGAGGCCCCAGCTCCTACAATGAGCAGTTCTTC
J gene: TRBJ1-2; D gene: .; V gene: TRBV11-2; clone size: few; CDR3 protein: CASSLAGLKGYTF; CDR3 DNA: TGTGCCAGCAGCTTAGCGGGATTGAAAGGCTACACCTTC
J gene: TRBJ1-1; D gene: .; V gene: TRBV28; clone size: many; CDR3 protein: CASSLGVRNTEAFF; CDR3 DNA: TGTGCCAGCAGTTTAGGAGTCCGGAACACTGAAGCTTTCTTT
J gene: TRBJ1-1; D gene: .; V gene: TRBV3-1; clone size: few; CDR3 protein: CASSQVSGNTEAFF; CDR3 DNA: TGTGCCAGCAGCCAAGTTTCAGGGAACACTGAAGCTTTCTTT
J gene: TRBJ2-2; D gene: .; V gene: TRBV6-9; clone size: .; CDR3 protein: CASSYSVHLNTGELFF; CDR3 DNA: TGTGCCAGCAGTTATTCGGTACACCTGAACACCGGGGAGCTGTTTTTT
J gene: TRBJ1-2; D gene: .; V gene: TRBV29-1; clone size: few; CDR3 protein: CSVGGLAGSNYGYTF; CDR3 DNA: TGCAGCGTTGGAGGGTTGGCGGGATCCAACTATGGCTACACCTTC
J gene: TRBJ2-3; D gene: .; V gene: TRBV18; clone size: .; CDR3 protein: CASSPGLGDTQYF; CDR3 DNA: TGTGCCAGCTCGCCGGGGTTAGGAGATACGCAGTATTTT
J gene: TRBJ2-1; D gene: .; V gene: TRBV19; clone size: few; CDR3 protein: CASSIQDKRNEQFF; CDR3 DNA: TGTGCCAGTAGTATCCAGGACAAAAGGAATGAGCAGTTCTTC
J gene: TRBJ2-2; D gene: TRBD1; V gene: TRBV25-1; clone size: many; CDR3 protein: CASSEYATGGTGELFF; CDR3 DNA: TGTGCCAGCAGTGAATACGCGACAGGGGGAACCGGGGAGCTGTTTTTT
J gene: TRBJ2-1; D gene: TRBD2; V gene: TRBV27; clone size: few; CDR3 protein: CASSFSGSPHNEQFF; CDR3 DNA: TGTGCCAGCAGTTTTAGCGGGAGCCCCCACAATGAGCAGTTCTTC
J gene: TRBJ1-5; D gene: .; V gene: TRBV12-3/TRBV12-4; clone size: .; CDR3 protein: CASSLIWQGRQPQHF; CDR3 DNA: TGTGCCAGCAGTTTAATCTGGCAGGGGAGGCAGCCCCAGCATTTT
J gene: TRBJ1-2; D gene: .; V gene: TRBV3-1; clone size: few; CDR3 protein: CASSQLKGRGVSYGYTF; CDR3 DNA: TGTGCCAGCAGCCAACTTAAAGGCAGGGGAGTTAGCTATGGCTACACCTTC
J gene: TRBJ2-4; D gene: TRBD1; V gene: TRBV9; clone size: few; CDR3 protein: CASSVVDTGQKNIQYF; CDR3 DNA: TGTGCCAGCAGCGTAGTGGATACGGGACAGAAAAACATTCAGTACTTC
J gene: TRBJ2-2; D gene: .; V gene: TRBV5-1; clone size: few; CDR3 protein: CASSRLGSNTGELFF; CDR3 DNA: TGCGCCAGCAGCCGACTAGGATCGAACACCGGGGAGCTGTTTTTT
J gene: TRBJ2-1; D gene: TRBD2; V gene: TRBV5-1; clone size: .; CDR3 protein: CASSLGSGVLVNEQFF; CDR3 DNA: TGCGCCAGCAGCCTGGGTAGCGGGGTATTGGTGAATGAGCAGTTCTTC
J gene: TRBJ2-1; D gene: .; V gene: TRBV6-2/TRBV6-3; clone size: .; CDR3 protein: CASSYPILLTYNEQFF; CDR3 DNA: TGTGCCAGCAGTTACCCGATCCTTCTAACCTACAATGAGCAGTTCTTC
J gene: TRBJ1-5; D gene: TRBD1; V gene: TRBV7-2; clone size: few; CDR3 protein: CASSQFPGTGGQPQHF; CDR3 DNA: TGTGCCAGCAGCCAATTCCCCGGGACAGGGGGCCAGCCCCAGCATTTT
J gene: TRBJ2-1; D gene: TRBD2; V gene: TRBV12-3/TRBV12-4; clone size: .; CDR3 protein: CASSQGLAGAASINEQFF; CDR3 DNA: TGTGCCAGCAGTCAGGGACTAGCGGGAGCCGCCTCCATCAATGAGCAGTTCTTC
J gene: TRBJ2-1; D gene: .; V gene: TRBV12-3/TRBV12-4; clone size: many; CDR3 protein: CASSLGNEQFF; CDR3 DNA: TGCGCCAGCAGCTTGGGAAATGAGCAGTTCTTC
J gene: TRBJ1-1; D gene: .; V gene: TRBV28; clone size: .; CDR3 protein: CASSLRGKGGTEAFF; CDR3 DNA: TGTGCCAGCAGCTTGAGGGGTAAAGGGGGCACTGAAGCTTTCTTT
J gene: TRBJ2-7; D gene: .; V gene: TRBV20-1; clone size: .; CDR3 protein: CSAVRQEKYEQYF; CDR3 DNA: TGCAGTGCCGTGAGGCAGGAAAAATACGAGCAGTACTTC
J gene: TRBJ2-2; D gene: TRBD1; V gene: TRBV20-1; clone size: .; CDR3 protein: CGATLRGQGIAGELFF; CDR3 DNA: TGCGGTGCTACCCTCCGGGGACAGGGGATCGCCGGGGAGCTGTTTTTT
J gene: TRBJ2-3; D gene: TRBD2; V gene: TRBV20-1; clone size: .; CDR3 protein: CSARGLAGSPDTQYF; CDR3 DNA: TGCAGTGCTAGAGGACTAGCGGGGTCCCCAGATACGCAGTATTTT
J gene: TRBJ1-4; D gene: .; V gene: TRBV15; clone size: .; CDR3 protein: CATSQSDRATNEKLFF; CDR3 DNA: TGTGCCACCAGCCAAAGCGACAGAGCAACTAATGAAAAACTGTTTTTT
J gene: TRBJ1-1; D gene: TRBD1; V gene: TRBV18; clone size: few; CDR3 protein: CASSRQGAETEAFF; CDR3 DNA: TGTGCCAGCTCACGACAGGGGGCTGAGACTGAAGCTTTCTTT
J gene: TRBJ2-1; D gene: .; V gene: TRBV12-3/TRBV12-4; clone size: .; CDR3 protein: CASSSPNNEQFF; CDR3 DNA: TGTGCCAGCAGTTCCCCTAACAATGAGCAGTTCTTC
J gene: TRBJ1-2; D gene: .; V gene: TRBV5-5; clone size: many; CDR3 protein: CASSPGRGAGYTF; CDR3 DNA: TGTGCCAGCAGCCCAGGGAGGGGGGCTGGCTACACCTTC
J gene: TRBJ2-7; D gene: .; V gene: TRBV7-9; clone size: few; CDR3 protein: CASSLSGHEQYF; CDR3 DNA: TGTGCCAGCAGCTTATCTGGCCACGAGCAGTACTTC
J gene: TRBJ1-5; D gene: .; V gene: TRBV19; clone size: once; CDR3 protein: CASSIGVYSNQPQHF; CDR3 DNA: TGTGCCAGTAGTATCGGGGTATATAGCAATCAGCCCCAGCATTTT
J gene: TRBJ2-6; D gene: .; V gene: TRBV18; clone size: .; CDR3 protein: CASSPQTSSGANVLTF; CDR3 DNA: TGTGCCAGCTCACCTCAAACTAGCTCTGGGGCCAACGTCCTGACTTTC
J gene: TRBJ2-7; D gene: .; V gene: TRBV20-1; clone size: many; CDR3 protein: CSAILWDEQYF; CDR3 DNA: TGCAGTGCTATATTATGGGACGAGCAGTACTTC
J gene: TRBJ2-2; D gene: .; V gene: TRBV5-1; clone size: .; CDR3 protein: CASIQGPTRMNTGELFF; CDR3 DNA: TGCGCCAGCATCCAAGGCCCTACTAGGATGAACACCGGGGAGCTGTTTTTT
J gene: TRBJ2-3; D gene: .; V gene: TRBV29-1; clone size: few; CDR3 protein: CSGWAPGLPSEGRITDTQYF; CDR3 DNA: TGCAGCGGGTGGGCTCCGGGACTTCCGTCAGAGGGTCGGATCACAGATACGCAGTATTTT
J gene: TRBJ2-3; D gene: TRBD2; V gene: TRBV2; clone size: many; CDR3 protein: CASKRAGGTDTQYF; CDR3 DNA: TGTGCCAGCAAAAGGGCGGGAGGAACAGATACGCAGTATTTT
J gene: TRBJ1-3; D gene: TRBD1; V gene: TRBV28; clone size: .; CDR3 protein: CASSLGDRGSAGNTIYF; CDR3 DNA: TGTGCCAGCAGTTTAGGCGACAGGGGATCGGCCGGAAACACCATATATTTT
J gene: TRBJ2-2; D gene: .; V gene: TRBV7-7; clone size: .; CDR3 protein: CASSFQAQGDSLTGELFF; CDR3 DNA: TGTGCCAGCAGCTTTCAGGCGCAGGGGGACTCTCTCACCGGGGAGCTGTTTTTT
J gene: TRBJ2-1; D gene: TRBD2; V gene: TRBV9; clone size: .; CDR3 protein: CASSVLSSGHSSYNEQFF; CDR3 DNA: TGTGCCAGCAGCGTACTCTCTAGCGGTCACAGCTCCTACAATGAGCAGTTCTTC
J gene: TRBJ2-7; D gene: TRBD2; V gene: TRBV7-3; clone size: .; CDR3 protein: CASSRGASGRAGPYEQYF; CDR3 DNA: TGTGCCAGCAGCCGGGGGGCTAGCGGGAGGGCCGGACCCTACGAGCAGTACTTC
J gene: TRBJ2-3; D gene: TRBD2; V gene: TRBV4-1; clone size: few; CDR3 protein: CASSPQFSGVLGDTQYF; CDR3 DNA: TGCGCCAGCAGCCCTCAGTTCAGCGGGGTTCTAGGAGATACGCAGTATTTT
J gene: TRBJ2-1; D gene: TRBD2; V gene: TRBV7-2; clone size: .; CDR3 protein: CASSSGLAENEQFF; CDR3 DNA: TGTGCCAGCAGCTCGGGACTAGCGGAAAATGAGCAGTTCTTC
J gene: TRBJ2-1; D gene: TRBD2; V gene: TRBV2; clone size: .; CDR3 protein: CTSSRTLPGLLSYNEQFF; CDR3 DNA: TGTACCAGCAGCCGTACTCTGCCGGGACTACTATCCTACAATGAGCAGTTCTTC
J gene: TRBJ1-6; D gene: TRBD1; V gene: TRBV20-1; clone size: .; CDR3 protein: CSADTGVNSPLHF; CDR3 DNA: TGCAGTGCGGACACAGGGGTCAATTCACCCCTCCACTTT
J gene: TRBJ2-5; D gene: TRBD1; V gene: TRBV7-2; clone size: few; CDR3 protein: CASSLARGDRETQYF; CDR3 DNA: TGTGCCAGCAGCTTAGCGAGGGGGGACAGGGAGACCCAGTACTTC
J gene: TRBJ1-1; D gene: .; V gene: TRBV6-1; clone size: many; CDR3 protein: CASSENDNTEAFF; CDR3 DNA: TGTGCCAGCAGCGAAAATGATAACACTGAAGCTTTCTTT
J gene: TRBJ2-2; D gene: .; V gene: TRBV9; clone size: .; CDR3 protein: CASTTPGPTGELFF; CDR3 DNA: TGTGCCAGCACCACGCCGGGGCCCACCGGGGAGCTGTTTTTT
J gene: TRBJ2-2; D gene: TRBD1; V gene: TRBV12-3/TRBV12-4; clone size: .; CDR3 protein: CASSAPRDRGVGELFF; CDR3 DNA: TGTGCCAGCAGCGCCCCCCGGGACAGGGGGGTAGGGGAGCTGTTTTTT
J gene: TRBJ2-1; D gene: .; V gene: TRBV11-2; clone size: few; CDR3 protein: CASSLAGLVYNEQFF; CDR3 DNA: TGTGCCAGCAGCTTAGCGGGACTCGTCTACAATGAGCAGTTCTTC
J gene: TRBJ2-7; D gene: .; V gene: TRBV6-1; clone size: .; CDR3 protein: CASRHVGGGYEQYF; CDR3 DNA: TGTGCCAGCAGACACGTGGGAGGAGGGTACGAGCAGTACTTC
J gene: TRBJ2-1; D gene: TRBD2; V gene: TRBV5-1; clone size: few; CDR3 protein: CASSLAAGGFGNEQFF; CDR3 DNA: TGCGCCAGCAGCTTGGCCGCGGGGGGGTTCGGGAATGAGCAGTTCTTC
J gene: TRBJ2-3; D gene: TRBD2; V gene: TRBV7-2; clone size: .; CDR3 protein: CASSLAGSGTLRTDTQYF; CDR3 DNA: TGTGCCAGCAGCTTAGCTGGTAGCGGGACCCTTCGCACAGATACGCAGTATTTT